This record looks at one T cell receptor (beta chain) sequence and its context. The data were taken from a study of cytotoxic CD8 clonotypes in ibrutinib-treated CLL. Germline assignment: CDR1 MNHEY and CDR2 SVGAGI. This CDR3 has 13 residues. V gave up 8 bases and J gave up 6 bases; unmatched junction bases: 9. Sequenced by immunoSEQ multiplex PCR; TCRdb stores in-frame clones only, minus some. The top ten hold 7.5% to 8% of the sample, which has 150,000 or so clones, 70% to 90% seen once. The receptor's source is a human donor with chronic lymphocytic leukemia. The chain combines TRBV6-5 with TRBJ1-2; TRBD1 aligns across 7 bases. The sequencing here drew on PBMCs, taken after 36 months of ibrutinib treatment. The CDR3 bases are TGTGCCAGCGTGGGAGGGGGCGTAAATGGCTACACCTTC. Residues: CASVGGGVNGYTF.